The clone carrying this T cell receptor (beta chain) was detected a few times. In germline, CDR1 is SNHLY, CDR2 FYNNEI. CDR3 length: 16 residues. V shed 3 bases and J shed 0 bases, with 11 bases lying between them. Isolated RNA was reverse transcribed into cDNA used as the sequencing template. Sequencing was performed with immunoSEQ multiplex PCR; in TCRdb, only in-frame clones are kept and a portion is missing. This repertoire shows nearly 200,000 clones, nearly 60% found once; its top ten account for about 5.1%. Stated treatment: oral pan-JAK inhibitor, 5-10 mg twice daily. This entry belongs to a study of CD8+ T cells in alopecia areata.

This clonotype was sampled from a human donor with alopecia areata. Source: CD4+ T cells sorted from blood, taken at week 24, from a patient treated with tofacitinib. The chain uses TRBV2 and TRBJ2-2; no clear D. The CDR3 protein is CASSEEGAANTGELFF. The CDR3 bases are TGTGCCAGCAGTGAGGAAGGAGCCGCGAACACCGGGGAGCTGTTTTTT. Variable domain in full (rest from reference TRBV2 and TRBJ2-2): EPEVTQTPSHQVTQMGQEVILRCVPISNHLYFYWYRQILGQKVEFLVSFYNNEISEKSEIFDDQFSVERPDGSNFTLKIRSTKLEDSAMYFCASSEEGAANTGELFFGEGSRLTVL.